A few counts support the clone carrying this T cell receptor (beta chain). The sequenced template was cDNA made from the entire isolated RNA. Clones were read by immunoSEQ multiplex PCR, and TCRdb kept only the in-frame ones, dropping some. Of 250,000 to 350,000 clones in the sample, 12% to 15% are singletons; the top ten hold roughly 6.7%. This entry belongs to a study of beta chain features in type 1 diabetes. Sequences were obtained from central memory CD4+ T cells from blood. The receptor was isolated from a man under 40 in good health.

The CDR3 region has the DNA TGTGCCAGCAGCTTAGGTCGGAACAATCAGCCCCAGCATTTT. It specifies CASSLGRNNQPQHF. The chain employs TRBV7-2 and TRBJ1-5, with D unclear. V was pared by 1 base and J by 3 bases, with 7 bases between. Germline CDR1 is SGHTA and CDR2 is FQGNSA. The CDR3 covers 14 residues.